This T cell receptor (beta chain) was recovered during a study of control samples from healthy donors and cancer patients. CDR3 length: 14 amino acids. Trimming cost V 4 bases and J 6 bases; bases outside gene matches: 3. CDR1 is MNHEY and CDR2 is SMNVEV in the germline V gene (reference sequence). Assay: immunoSEQ multiplex PCR; the TCRdb copy retains only in-frame clones and omits some. The table records fewer than 500,000 clones, around nine tenths of them present only once. The clonotype originates from a man aged 40-50 years with head and neck cancer. The rearrangement links TRBV27 to TRBJ2-3; 11 nucleotides line up with TRBD2. Sequenced material: PBMCs. CDR3 amino acids: CASSSLAGVDTQYF. As DNA, the CDR3 is TGTGCCAGCAGTTCACTAGCGGGAGTTGATACGCAGTATTTT.